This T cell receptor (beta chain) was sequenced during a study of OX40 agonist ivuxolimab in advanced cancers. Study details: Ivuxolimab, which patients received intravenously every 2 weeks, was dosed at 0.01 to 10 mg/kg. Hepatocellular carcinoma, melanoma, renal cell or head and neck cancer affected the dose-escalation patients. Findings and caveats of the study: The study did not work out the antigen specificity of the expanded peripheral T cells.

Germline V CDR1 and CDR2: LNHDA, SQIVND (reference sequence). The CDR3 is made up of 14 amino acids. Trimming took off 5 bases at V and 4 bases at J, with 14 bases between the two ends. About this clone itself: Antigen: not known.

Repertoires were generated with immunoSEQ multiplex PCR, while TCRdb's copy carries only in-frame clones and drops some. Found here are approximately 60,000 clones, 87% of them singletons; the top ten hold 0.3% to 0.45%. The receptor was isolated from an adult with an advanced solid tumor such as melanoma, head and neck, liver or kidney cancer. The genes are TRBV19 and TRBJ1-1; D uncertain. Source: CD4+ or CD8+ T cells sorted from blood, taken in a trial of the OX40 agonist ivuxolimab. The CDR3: CASSERRSGTEAFF. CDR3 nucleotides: TGTGCCAGTAGTGAGCGGCGCAGCGGCACTGAAGCTTTCTTT.